This TCR beta chain was obtained from a study of PD-1 blockade in mismatch repair-deficient tumors. The repertoire was sequenced with immunoSEQ multiplex PCR; TCRdb's copy has only in-frame clones and lacks some. The table includes 56,000 or so clones, roughly 80% detected once. This TCR came from an adult with mismatch repair-deficient cancer. Sequencing was performed on peripheral blood, taken 4 weeks after starting pembrolizumab.

DNA of the CDR3: TGTGCCAGTAGCTCTGGGCGTTACAGTGATTATCCGGGTTATCAAGAGACCCAGTACTTC. This codes for CASSSGRYSDYPGYQETQYF. V is TRBV19 and J is TRBJ2-5; the D is unclear. The CDR3 is 20 amino acids. V was shortened by 6 bases and J by 2 bases, with 31 bases between the two germline ends. Germline CDR1 is LNHDA and CDR2 is SQIVND (reference sequence).